This TCR beta chain originates from a study of cytomegalovirus exposure and HLA in healthy donors. The PCR used 60 Vbeta and 13 Jbeta primers. Repertoires were generated with immunoSEQ multiplex PCR, while TCRdb's copy carries only in-frame clones and drops some. The table shows fewer than 200,000 clones, with 75% to 80% occurring only once. The CDR3 consists of 14 residues. V lost 7 bases and J lost 4; bases outside the gene matches: 5. Germline V gene sequence: CDR1 SNHLY, CDR2 FYNNEI. The rearrangement uses TRBV2 and TRBJ1-5, with 9 bases identical to TRBD1. The origin of this receptor is a woman in her forties or fifties in good health and CMV-seropositive. The sequenced sample was PBMCs. The CDR3 loop is CASTAGTGNQPQHF. DNA of the CDR3: TGTGCCAGCACCGCCGGGACAGGGAATCAGCCCCAGCATTTT.